The clone carrying this TCR beta chain turned up a few times. Its antigen remains unidentified. Preparation of the bulk TCR libraries relied on previously described methods and listed TCR primers. TCRdb itself ran the PCR reads through MiXCR, one entry per CDR3 protein. The repertoire has fewer than 350,000 distinct CDR3 sequences, roughly 23% of them found once; the top ten carry more than 0.8%. This sample was included in a study of molecular identifiers for immune sequencing clone quantification. Notes on the study in general: In naive cells, under 1% of molecules belonged to clones above 20 RNA copies, against over 99% in effector cells. Clone sizes could be underestimated for highly expanded clones when identical TCR molecules share a barcode.

In germline, CDR1 is MNHEY, CDR2 SMNVEV (reference sequence). The germline V and J ends were trimmed by 5 bases and 2 bases, with 16 bases remaining between them. The CDR3 sequence is 15 residues long. This sequence joins TRBV27 and TRBJ2-7; D is perhaps TRBD1 (5 bases). The TCR comes from a human donor in good health. Some libraries in this study had Jurkat cell RNA spiked in. The material sequenced was naive CD8+ T cells from blood, with Jurkat cell RNA spiked in. Subset defined: FACS-sorted CD8+CD4-CCR7+CD45RA+ naive T cells. CDR3 DNA sequence: TGTGCCAGCAGTCCAACCACAGGTGTACCCTACGAGCAGTACTTC. The encoded protein is CASSPTTGVPYEQYF.